The T cell receptor (beta chain) under discussion was sequenced for a study of shared clonotypes between healthy human individuals. V gave up 5 bases and J gave up 2 bases, with 19 bases separating them. The V gene's germline CDR1 is LNHDA and CDR2 SQIVND (reference sequence). The CDR3 is 17 residues long. Roughly 210 ng DNA, tens of thousands of T cell genomes, went into each sorted-subset replicate PCR. Repertoires were generated with immunoSEQ multiplex PCR, while TCRdb's copy carries only in-frame clones and drops some. The table lists around 200,000 clones, approximately 70% of them singletons. The chain carries TRBV19 and TRBJ2-1; a possible D gene is TRBD1 (5 bases). This TCR derives from a man aged 25 to 40 in good health. Sequences were obtained from memory CD4+ T cells sorted from blood. Subset reported: CD45RA-negative fraction. The CDR3 sequence: CASSAGYPLRTYNEQFF. CDR3 nucleotide sequence: TGTGCCAGTAGTGCAGGGTACCCCTTAAGGACCTACAATGAGCAGTTCTTC.